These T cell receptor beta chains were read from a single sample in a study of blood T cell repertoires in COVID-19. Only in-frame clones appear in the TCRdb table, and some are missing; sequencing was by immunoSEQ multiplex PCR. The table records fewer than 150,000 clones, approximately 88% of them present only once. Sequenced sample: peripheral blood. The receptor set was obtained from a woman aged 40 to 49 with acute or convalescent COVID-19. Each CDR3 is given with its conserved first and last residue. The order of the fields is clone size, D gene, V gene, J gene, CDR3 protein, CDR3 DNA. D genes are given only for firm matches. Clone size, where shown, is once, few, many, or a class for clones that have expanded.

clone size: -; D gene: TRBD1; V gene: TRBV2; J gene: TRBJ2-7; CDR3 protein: CASSIKKGQGEYEQYF; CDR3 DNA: TGTGCCAGCAGCATTAAAAAGGGACAGGGGGAATACGAGCAGTACTTC
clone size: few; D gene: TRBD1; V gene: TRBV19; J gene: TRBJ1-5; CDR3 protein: CASSPQGARQPQHF; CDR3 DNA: TGTGCCAGTAGTCCCCAGGGGGCCCGGCAGCCCCAGCATTTT
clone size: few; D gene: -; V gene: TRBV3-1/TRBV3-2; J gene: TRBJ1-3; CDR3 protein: CASSKIGRDSSGNTIYF; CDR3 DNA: TGTGCCAGCAGCAAGATTGGCAGGGATTCCTCTGGAAACACCATATATTTT
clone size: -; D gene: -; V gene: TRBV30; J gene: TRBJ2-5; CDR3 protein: CAWSQDKEETQYF; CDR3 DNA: TGTGCCTGGAGCCAGGACAAAGAAGAGACCCAGTACTTC
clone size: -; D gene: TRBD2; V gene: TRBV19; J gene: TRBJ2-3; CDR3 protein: CASSIDGASGGPDTQYF; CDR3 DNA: TGTGCCAGTAGTATAGATGGGGCTAGCGGGGGGCCAGATACGCAGTATTTT
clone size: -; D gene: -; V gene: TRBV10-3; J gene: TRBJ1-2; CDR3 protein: CAIRGGDYGYTF; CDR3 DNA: TGTGCCATCAGAGGGGGGGACTATGGCTACACCTTC
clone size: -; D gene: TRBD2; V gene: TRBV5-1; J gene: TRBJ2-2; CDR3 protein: CASSSSGGTGELFF; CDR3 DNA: TGCGCCAGCAGCTCTAGCGGGGGGACCGGGGAGCTGTTTTTT
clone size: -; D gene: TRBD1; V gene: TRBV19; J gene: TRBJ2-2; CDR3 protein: CASRTTGADTGELFF; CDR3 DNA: TGTGCCAGTAGAACCACAGGGGCGGACACCGGGGAGCTGTTTTTT
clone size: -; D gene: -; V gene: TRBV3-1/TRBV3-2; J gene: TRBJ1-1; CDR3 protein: CASSQVRDTREAFF; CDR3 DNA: TGTGCCAGCAGCCAAGTCCGGGACACGAGAGAAGCTTTCTTT
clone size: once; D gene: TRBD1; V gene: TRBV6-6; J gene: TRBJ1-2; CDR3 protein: CASRPGATGGYGYTF; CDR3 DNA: TGTGCCAGCAGGCCCGGTGCAACAGGGGGCTATGGCTACACCTTC
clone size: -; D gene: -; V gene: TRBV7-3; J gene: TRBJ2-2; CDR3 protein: CASSLSSTGELFF; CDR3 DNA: TGTGCCAGCAGCTTGAGCTCCACCGGGGAGCTGTTTTTT
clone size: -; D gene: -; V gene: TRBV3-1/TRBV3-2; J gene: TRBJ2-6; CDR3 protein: CASRVLAGANVLTF; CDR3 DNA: TGTGCCTCCAGGGTATTGGCTGGGGCCAACGTCCTGACTTTC
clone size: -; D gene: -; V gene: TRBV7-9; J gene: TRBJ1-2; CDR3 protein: CASSPTTGSNYGYTF; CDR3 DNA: TGTGCCAGCAGCCCTACCACAGGGTCCAACTATGGCTACACCTTC
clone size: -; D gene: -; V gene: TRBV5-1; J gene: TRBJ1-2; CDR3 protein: CASSLPSGDGGYTF; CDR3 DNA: TGCGCCAGCAGCTTGCCCTCAGGGGACGGTGGCTACACCTTC
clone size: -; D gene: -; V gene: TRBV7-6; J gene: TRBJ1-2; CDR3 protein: CASSLERGRGYTF; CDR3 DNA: TGTGCCAGCAGCTTAGAGCGGGGGAGAGGCTACACCTTC
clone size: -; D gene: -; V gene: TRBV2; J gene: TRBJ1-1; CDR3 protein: CASSEAQERIQAFF; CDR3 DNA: TGTGCCAGCAGTGAAGCACAGGAGAGGATTCAAGCTTTCTTT
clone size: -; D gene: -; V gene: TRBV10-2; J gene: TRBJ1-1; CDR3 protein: CASTRGGDEAFF; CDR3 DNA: TGCGCCAGCACGAGAGGGGGTGATGAAGCTTTCTTT
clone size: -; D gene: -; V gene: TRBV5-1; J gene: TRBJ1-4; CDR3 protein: CASSLVGGLGEKLFF; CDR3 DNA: TGCGCCAGCAGCTTGGTCGGGGGGCTTGGTGAAAAACTGTTTTTT
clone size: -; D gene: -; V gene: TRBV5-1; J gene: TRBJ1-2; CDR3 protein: CASTYSGGTSYGYTF; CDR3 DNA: TGCGCCAGCACATATTCGGGGGGAACATCATATGGCTACACCTTC
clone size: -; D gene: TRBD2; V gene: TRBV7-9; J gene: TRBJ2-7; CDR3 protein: CASSLDVGGYEQYF; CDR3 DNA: TGTGCCAGCAGCTTAGACGTGGGGGGGTACGAGCAGTACTTC
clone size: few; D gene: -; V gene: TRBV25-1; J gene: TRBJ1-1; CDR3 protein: CASSLGGNTEAFF; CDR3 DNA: TGTGCCAGCAGCCTCGGGGGGAACACTGAAGCTTTCTTT
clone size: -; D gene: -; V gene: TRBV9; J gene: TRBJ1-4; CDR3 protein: CASSVLGGKGEKLFF; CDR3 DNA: TGTGCCAGCAGCGTCCTGGGAGGGAAGGGTGAAAAACTGTTTTTT
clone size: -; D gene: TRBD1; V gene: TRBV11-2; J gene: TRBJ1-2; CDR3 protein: CASRTPGQGGYGYTF; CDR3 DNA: TGTGCCAGCAGGACACCGGGACAGGGGGGATATGGCTACACCTTC
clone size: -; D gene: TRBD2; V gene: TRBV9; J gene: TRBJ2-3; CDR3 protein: CASSVRGTSGGARTQYF; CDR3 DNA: TGTGCCAGCAGCGTACGCGGGACTAGCGGGGGGGCCCGTACGCAGTATTTT
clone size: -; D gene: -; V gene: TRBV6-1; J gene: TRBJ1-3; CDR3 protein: CASSEVLYSSGNTIYF; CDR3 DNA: TGTGCCAGCAGTGAAGTATTGTACAGCTCTGGAAACACCATATATTTT
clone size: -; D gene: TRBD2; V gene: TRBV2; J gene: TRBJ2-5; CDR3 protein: CASLGGGETQYF; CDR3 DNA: TGTGCCAGCCTCGGGGGGGGAGAGACCCAGTACTTC
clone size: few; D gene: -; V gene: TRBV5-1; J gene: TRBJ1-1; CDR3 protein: CASSLTRSNTEAFF; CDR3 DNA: TGCGCCAGCAGCTTGACGAGATCGAACACTGAAGCTTTCTTT
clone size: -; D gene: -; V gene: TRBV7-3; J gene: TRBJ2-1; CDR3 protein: CASSHGTLSYNEQFF; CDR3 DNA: TGTGCCAGCAGCCACGGGACACTGTCCTACAATGAGCAGTTCTTC
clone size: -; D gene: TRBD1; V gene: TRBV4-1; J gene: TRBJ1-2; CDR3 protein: CASSQFTGGGYTF; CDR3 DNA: TGCGCCAGCAGCCAATTTACAGGGGGTGGCTACACCTTC
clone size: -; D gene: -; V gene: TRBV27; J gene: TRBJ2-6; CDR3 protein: CASSFTGVGANVLTF; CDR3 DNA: TGTGCCAGCAGTTTTACCGGGGTTGGGGCCAACGTCCTGACTTTC
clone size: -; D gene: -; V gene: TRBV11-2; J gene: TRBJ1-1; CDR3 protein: CASRRGGNTEAFF; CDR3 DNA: TGTGCCAGCAGAAGGGGTGGGAACACTGAAGCTTTCTTT
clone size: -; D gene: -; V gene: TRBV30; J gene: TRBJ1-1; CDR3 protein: CAWRGEGRAFF; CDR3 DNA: TGTGCCTGGAGGGGAGAAGGTCGGGCTTTCTTT
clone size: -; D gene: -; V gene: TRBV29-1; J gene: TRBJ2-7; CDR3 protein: CSVEVGGGYEQYF; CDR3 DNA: TGCAGCGTTGAAGTTGGTGGAGGATACGAGCAGTACTTC
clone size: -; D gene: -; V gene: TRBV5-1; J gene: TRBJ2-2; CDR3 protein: CASSPQLNANTGELFF; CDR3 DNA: TGCGCCAGCAGCCCACAGTTAAATGCGAACACCGGGGAGCTGTTTTTT
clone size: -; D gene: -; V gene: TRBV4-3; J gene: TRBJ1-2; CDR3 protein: CVRVLRDITNYGYTF; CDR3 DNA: TGCGTAAGGGTATTACGGGACATCACTAACTATGGCTACACCTTC
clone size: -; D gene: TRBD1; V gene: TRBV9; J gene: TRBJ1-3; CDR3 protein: CASRGTARDTIYF; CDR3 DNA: TGTGCCAGCAGGGGGACAGCCCGGGACACCATATATTTT
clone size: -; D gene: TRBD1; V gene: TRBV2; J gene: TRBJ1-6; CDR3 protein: CASSADRGYNSPLHF; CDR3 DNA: TGTGCCAGCAGTGCCGACAGGGGGTACAATTCACCCCTCCACTTT
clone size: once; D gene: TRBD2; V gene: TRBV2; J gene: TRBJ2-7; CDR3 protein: CASTGGLAASYEQYF; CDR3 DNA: TGTGCCAGCACCGGGGGACTAGCTGCCTCCTACGAGCAGTACTTC
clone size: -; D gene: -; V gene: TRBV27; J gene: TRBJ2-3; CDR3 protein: CASSLTLRDTQYF; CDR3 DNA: TGTGCCAGCAGTCTAACCTTAAGAGATACGCAGTATTTT